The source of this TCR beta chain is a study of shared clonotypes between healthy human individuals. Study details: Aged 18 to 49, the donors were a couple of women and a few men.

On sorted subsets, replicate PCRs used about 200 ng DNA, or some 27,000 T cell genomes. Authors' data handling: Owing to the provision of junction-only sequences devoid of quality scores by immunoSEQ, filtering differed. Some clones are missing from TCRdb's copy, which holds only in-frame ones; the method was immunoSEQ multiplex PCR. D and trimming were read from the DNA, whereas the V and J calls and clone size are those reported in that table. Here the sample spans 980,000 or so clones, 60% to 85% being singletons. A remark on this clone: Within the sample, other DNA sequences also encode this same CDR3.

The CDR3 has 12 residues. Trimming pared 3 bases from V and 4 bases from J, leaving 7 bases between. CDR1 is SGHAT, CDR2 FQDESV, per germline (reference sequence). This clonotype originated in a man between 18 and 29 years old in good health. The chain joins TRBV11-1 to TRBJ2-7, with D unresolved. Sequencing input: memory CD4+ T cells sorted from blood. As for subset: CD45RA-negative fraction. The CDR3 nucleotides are TGTGCCAGCAGCTTGTCCCCTTACGAGCAGTACTTC. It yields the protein CASSLSPYEQYF. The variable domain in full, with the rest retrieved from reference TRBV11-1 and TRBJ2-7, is EAEVAQSPRYKITEKSQAVAFWCDPISGHATLYWYRQILGQGPELLVQFQDESVVDDSQLPKDRFSAERLKGVDSTLKIQPAELGDSAMYLCASSLSPYEQYFGPGTRLTVT.